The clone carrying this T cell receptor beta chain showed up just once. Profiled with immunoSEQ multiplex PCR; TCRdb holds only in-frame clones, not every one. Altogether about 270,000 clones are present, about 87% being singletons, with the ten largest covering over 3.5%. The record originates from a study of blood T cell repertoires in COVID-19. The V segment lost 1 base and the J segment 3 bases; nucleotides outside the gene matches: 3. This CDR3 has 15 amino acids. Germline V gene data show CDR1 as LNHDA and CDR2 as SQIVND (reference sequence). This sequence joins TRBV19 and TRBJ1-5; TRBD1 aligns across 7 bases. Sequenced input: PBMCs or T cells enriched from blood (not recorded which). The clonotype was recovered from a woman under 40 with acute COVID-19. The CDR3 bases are TGTGCCAGTAGTATAGTGGGGACAGTCAATCAGCCCCAGCATTTT. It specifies CASSIVGTVNQPQHF.